One and the same sample provided the 15 T cell receptor beta chains below, sequenced in a study of identical twins. One entry per CDR3 protein, called by TCRdb with MiXCR from the 5' RACE reads. Here the sample spans about 220,000 distinct CDR3 sequences, 5% to 7% being singletons. These same records also appear under a second study, on T cells expressing NK-cell markers.

The sample was CD8+ T cells sorted from blood. Receptors originate from a woman in her late teens or twenties in good health.

Only a few counts were recorded for this clonotype. V and J are TRBV2 and TRBJ2-3; 9 bases agree with TRBD2. The CDR3 extends over 16 amino acids. The trim removed 10 bases at V and 0 bases at J, leaving 11 bases unmatched. The V gene's germline CDR1 is SNHLY and CDR2 FYNNEI. The CDR3 is CAIPATSGKSTDTQYF. DNA of the CDR3: TGTGCCATCCCCGCGACTAGCGGAAAAAGCACAGATACGCAGTATTTT.

Many counts were recorded for this clonotype. The chain recombines TRBV12-3 or TRBV12-4 with TRBJ1-1; perhaps TRBD1 as D (5 bases). Trimming cost V 5 bases and J 4 bases, with 20 bases left between them. The CDR3 totals 16 residues. CDR3 region: CASSLELRGLATEAFF. CDR3 nucleotide sequence: TGTGCCAGCAGTCTGGAACTCCGGGGCCTGGCCACTGAAGCTTTCTTT.

This clonotype came up a few times. This rearrangement joins TRBV15 to TRBJ2-5; D possibly corresponds to TRBD2 (6 bases). This CDR3 comprises 17 residues. Trimming took 7 bases from V and 5 from J, leaving 26 bases between them. Germline CDR1 LNHNV, CDR2 YYDKDF (reference sequence). The CDR3 is CATTNLPGTPPGETQYF. In DNA form, the CDR3 reads TGTGCCACCACCAACCTTCCCGGGACTCCTCCCGGGGAGACCCAGTACTTC.

This clonotype was picked up a small number of times. V is TRBV5-6 and J is TRBJ2-7, with D possibly matching TRBD1 (6 bases). Looked up from germline, CDR1 is SGHDT and CDR2 is YYEEEE. V lost 3 bases to trimming and J lost 2 bases, with 12 bases between them. CDR3 length equals 14 residues. CDR3 in amino acids: CASSSFGTTYEQYF. The CDR3 DNA is TGTGCCAGCAGCTCCTTCGGGACAACCTACGAGCAGTACTTC. The variable domain in full, completed from reference TRBV5-6 and TRBJ2-7, reads DAGVTQSPTHLIKTRGQQVTLRCSPKSGHDTVSWYQQALGQGPQFIFQYYEEEERQRGNFPDRFSGHQFPNYSSELNVNALLLGDSALYLCASSSFGTTYEQYFGPGTRLTVT.

This clonotype has more than one count but fewer than ten. V is TRBV20-1 and J is TRBJ2-3, with D hard to call. Looked up from germline, CDR1 is DFQATT and CDR2 is SNEGSKA (reference sequence). Trimming removed 2 bases from V and 0 bases from J, with 3 bases in between. This CDR3 contains 12 residues. The CDR3 here is CSARRSTDTQYF. The CDR3 DNA reads as TGCAGTGCTAGACGCAGCACAGATACGCAGTATTTT.

This clonotype came up a few times. The chain recombines TRBV4-1 with TRBJ2-5, with 10 bases lining up with TRBD2. Germline CDR1 and CDR2: MGHRA and YSYEKL. This CDR3 is 19 amino acids long. V shed 0 bases and J 4 bases; nucleotides not matched to a gene: 14. The DNA for the CDR3 is TGCGCCAGCAGCCAAGATCTTGAGGTAGCGGGAGGTAATTTAGAGACCCAGTACTTC. It is translated as CASSQDLEVAGGNLETQYF.

This clonotype was seen more than once but under ten times. V usage is TRBV20-1 and J usage is TRBJ2-7; D tentatively fits TRBD1 or TRBD2 (6 bases each). Trimming took off 6 bases at V and 2 bases at J, with 23 bases between the two ends. The CDR3 runs to 16 residues. Germline CDR1 reads DFQATT; CDR2 reads SNEGSKA (reference sequence). CDR3 region: CSATGTHKGGPYEQYF. Here the CDR3 DNA reads TGCAGTGCCACCGGGACTCACAAGGGGGGCCCCTACGAGCAGTACTTC.

The rearrangement links TRBV6-5 to TRBJ2-4; possible D gene TRBD1, 5 bases. Germline V gives CDR1 MNHEY, CDR2 SVGAGI. Trimming cost V 5 bases and J 6 bases, with 8 bases left between them. The CDR3 has 12 amino acids. CDR3 in amino acids: CASSPQGNIQYF. The CDR3 nucleotides read TGTGCCAGCAGTCCCCAGGGAAACATTCAGTACTTC.

This chain joins TRBV7-9 and TRBJ2-5; D perhaps matches TRBD1 (5 bases). Trimming cost V 4 bases and J 5 bases, with 17 bases left between them. The germline V gene encodes CDR1 SEHNR and CDR2 FQNEAQ (reference sequence). This CDR3 is built from 15 residues. CDR3 region: CASSSDTIPSETQYF. The CDR3 DNA is TGTGCCAGCAGCTCGGACACAATTCCCTCGGAGACCCAGTACTTC.

This clonotype was detected only a few times. V usage is TRBV6-2 or TRBV6-3 and J usage is TRBJ2-1; the D is unclear. The germline CDR1 and CDR2 sequences are MNHEY and SVGEGT. The CDR3 spans 15 residues. The V and J ends lost 9 bases and 0 bases respectively, with 15 bases between them. The CDR3: CASSPGWSSYNEQFF. The CDR3 DNA sequence: TGTGCCAGTTCCCCCGGGTGGAGCTCCTACAATGAGCAGTTCTTC.

The chain has TRBV11-2 and TRBJ2-2; 10 bases are a match to TRBD2. CDR1 SGHAT and CDR2 FQNNGV come from the germline V gene. CDR3 length: 16 amino acids. V lost 4 bases and J lost 0; bases outside the gene matches: 2. The CDR3, as DNA: TGTGCCAGCAGCTCACTAGCGGGGCCGAACACCGGGGAGCTGTTTTTT. Amino acid sequence: CASSSLAGPNTGELFF.

A few counts support this clonotype. The chain joins TRBV7-6 to TRBJ2-3; TRBD2 agrees at 8 bases. The length of the CDR3 is 15 residues. The V gene end was trimmed by 2 bases and the J gene end by 1 base; junction bases not matched to a gene: 2. The germline gives CDR1 SGHVS, CDR2 FNYEAQ. CDR3 region: CASSLLGLGTDTQYF. The CDR3 bases are TGTGCCAGCAGCTTACTGGGACTAGGCACAGATACGCAGTATTTT.

On this clonotype: A junction boundary mismatches the germline segment, possibly from a read error. The V and J genes are TRBV4-1 and TRBJ2-2; no clear D gene. The germline gives CDR1 MGHRA, CDR2 YSYEKL. This CDR3 spans 16 amino acids. CDR3 protein: CASSQEGSTFTRELFF. CDR3 nucleotides: TGCGCCAGCAGCCAAGAAGGTTCGACGTTCACCAGGGAGCTGTTTTTT.

This chain links TRBV10-2 with TRBJ1-2, with TRBD1 as a possible D gene (6 bases). CDR1 and CDR2 from the germline V gene are WSHSY and SAAADI. Trimming took 3 bases from V and 6 from J, leaving 8 bases between them. The CDR3 extends over 12 amino acids. CDR3 protein: CASSEGGNGYTF. The CDR3 DNA reads as TGCGCCAGCAGTGAAGGGGGTAATGGCTACACCTTC.

This clonotype was observed a handful of times. The chain recombines TRBV12-3 or TRBV12-4 with TRBJ2-5, with D uncertain. V dropped 4 bases and J dropped 5 bases, with 11 bases sitting between them. CDR3 size: 13 residues. The CDR3 reads CASSYRRSETQYF. Here the CDR3 DNA reads TGTGCCAGCAGTTATCGCAGGTCTGAGACCCAGTACTTC.